Given below is one T cell receptor (beta chain) in context. Germline is not matched at one junction end, which may reflect a read error. This sample stems from a study of tumor and adjacent non-tumor tissue in lung cancer. For the study at large: The cohort had approximately 13 adenocarcinoma, a couple of squamous cell and 1 small cell patients. On average, productive TCRbeta reads reached some 4.4 million per sample.

The template was RNA from unsorted bulk tissue. Distant lung tissue was collected more than 3 cm away from the tumor edge. The library came from three nested PCR rounds adapted from ARM-PCR protocols. MiXCR, run by TCRdb on the multiplex PCR reads, gives a single entry per CDR3 protein. Among 90,000 to 100,000 distinct CDR3 sequences listed, 75% to 85% were seen once. This TCR was recovered from a man aged 60 to 75 with small cell lung cancer. Sequenced input: distant non-tumor lung tissue.

The CDR3 sequence: CVSSRMPPQGGSYEHYF. In nucleotides, the CDR3 is TGTGTCAGCAGCCGGATGCCACCACAGGGCGGGTCCTACGAGCATTACTTC. The chain employs TRBV6-5 and TRBJ2-7, with a tentative D call TRBD1 (6 bases). Per the germline V gene, CDR1 is MNHEY and CDR2 is SVGAGI. This CDR3 spans 17 amino acids.